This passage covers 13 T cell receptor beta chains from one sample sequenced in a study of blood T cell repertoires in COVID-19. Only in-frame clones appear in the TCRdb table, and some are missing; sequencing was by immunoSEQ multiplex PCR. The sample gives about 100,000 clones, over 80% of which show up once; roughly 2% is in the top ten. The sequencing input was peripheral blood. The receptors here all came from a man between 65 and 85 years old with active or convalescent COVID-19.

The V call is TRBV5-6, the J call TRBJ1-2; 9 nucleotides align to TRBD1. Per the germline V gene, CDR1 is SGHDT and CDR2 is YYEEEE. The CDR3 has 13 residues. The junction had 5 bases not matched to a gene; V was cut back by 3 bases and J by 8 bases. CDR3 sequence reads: CASSSQGAGGYTF. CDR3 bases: TGTGCCAGCAGCTCACAGGGGGCTGGCGGCTACACCTTC.

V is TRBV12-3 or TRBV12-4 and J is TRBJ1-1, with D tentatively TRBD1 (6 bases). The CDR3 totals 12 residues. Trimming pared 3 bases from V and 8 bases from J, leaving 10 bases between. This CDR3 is CASSLDSHEAFF. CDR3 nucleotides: TGTGCCAGCAGTTTGGACAGTCACGAAGCTTTCTTT.

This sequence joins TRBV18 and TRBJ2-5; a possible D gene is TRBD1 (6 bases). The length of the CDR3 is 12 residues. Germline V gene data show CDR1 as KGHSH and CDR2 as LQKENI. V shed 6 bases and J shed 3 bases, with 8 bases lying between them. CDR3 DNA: TGTGCCAGCTCCGGACAGAAAGAGACCCAGTACTTC. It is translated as CASSGQKETQYF.

In DNA form, the CDR3 reads TGTGCCAGCAGCCCCTCCAGGGCAGATACGCAGTATTTT. This translates into CASSPSRADTQYF. V is TRBV11-2 and J is TRBJ2-3; D possibly corresponds to TRBD1 (5 bases). The germline V gene has CDR1 SGHAT and CDR2 FQNNGV. V lost 5 bases and J 4 bases, leaving 10 bases between the germline ends. The CDR3 spans 13 residues.

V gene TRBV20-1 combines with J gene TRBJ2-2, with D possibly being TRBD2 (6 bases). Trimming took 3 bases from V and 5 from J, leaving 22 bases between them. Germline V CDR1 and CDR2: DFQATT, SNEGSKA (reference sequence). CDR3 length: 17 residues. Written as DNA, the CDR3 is TGCAGTGCTAGTCTCGGAGGGGCGCACATTGCGACCGGGGAGCTGTTTTTT. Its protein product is CSASLGGAHIATGELFF.

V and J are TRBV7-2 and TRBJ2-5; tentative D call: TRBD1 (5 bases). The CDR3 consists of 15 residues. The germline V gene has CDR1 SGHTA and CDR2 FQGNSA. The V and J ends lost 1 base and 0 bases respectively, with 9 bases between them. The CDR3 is CASSLEGLDQETQYF. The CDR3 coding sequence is TGTGCCAGCAGCTTAGAGGGGTTGGACCAAGAGACCCAGTACTTC. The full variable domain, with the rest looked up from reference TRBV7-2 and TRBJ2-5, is GAGVSQSPSNKVTEKGKDVELRCDPISGHTALYWYRQSLGQGLEFLIYFQGNSAPDKSGLPSDRFSAERTGGSVSTLTIQRTQQEDSAVYLCASSLEGLDQETQYFGPGTRLLVL.

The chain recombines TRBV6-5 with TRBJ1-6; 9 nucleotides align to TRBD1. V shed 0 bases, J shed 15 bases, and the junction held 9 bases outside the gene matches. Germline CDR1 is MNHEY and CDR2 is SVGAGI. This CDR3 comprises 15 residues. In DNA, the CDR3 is TGTGCCAGCAGTTACTCCGGGACAGGGCGTTATAGCCTCCACTTT. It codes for CASSYSGTGRYSLHF.

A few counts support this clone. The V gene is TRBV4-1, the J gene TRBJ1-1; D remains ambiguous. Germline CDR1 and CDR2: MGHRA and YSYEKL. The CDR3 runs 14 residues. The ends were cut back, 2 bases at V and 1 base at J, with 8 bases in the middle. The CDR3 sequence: CASSQTTRNTEAFF. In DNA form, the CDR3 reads TGCGCCAGCAGCCAAACGACAAGGAACACTGAAGCTTTCTTT.

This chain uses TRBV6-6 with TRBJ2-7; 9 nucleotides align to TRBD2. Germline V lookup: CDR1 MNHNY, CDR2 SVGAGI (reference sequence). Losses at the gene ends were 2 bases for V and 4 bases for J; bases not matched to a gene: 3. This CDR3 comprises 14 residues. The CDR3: CASSYGAGGYEQYF. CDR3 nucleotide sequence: TGTGCCAGCAGTTACGGAGCGGGGGGTTACGAGCAGTACTTC.

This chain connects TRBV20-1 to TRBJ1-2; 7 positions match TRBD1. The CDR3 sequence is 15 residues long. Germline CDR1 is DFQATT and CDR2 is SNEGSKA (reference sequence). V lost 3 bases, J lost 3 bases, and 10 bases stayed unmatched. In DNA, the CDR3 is TGCAGTGCTAGTATTTTGGCAGGGGGTCACTATGGCTACACCTTC. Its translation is CSASILAGGHYGYTF.

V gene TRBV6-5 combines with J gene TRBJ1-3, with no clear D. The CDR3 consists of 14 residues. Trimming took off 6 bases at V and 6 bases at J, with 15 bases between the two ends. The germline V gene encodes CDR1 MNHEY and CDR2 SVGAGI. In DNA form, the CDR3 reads TGTGCCAGCAGCCTATTACCTACAGAAAACACCATATATTTT. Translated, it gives CASSLLPTENTIYF.

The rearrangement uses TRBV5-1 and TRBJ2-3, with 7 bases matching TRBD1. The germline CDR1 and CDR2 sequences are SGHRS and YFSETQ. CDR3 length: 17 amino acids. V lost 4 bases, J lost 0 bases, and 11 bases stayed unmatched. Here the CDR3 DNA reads TGCGCCAGCAGCCTTACAGGGGCCGGGGCTAGCACAGATACGCAGTATTTT. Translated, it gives CASSLTGAGASTDTQYF.

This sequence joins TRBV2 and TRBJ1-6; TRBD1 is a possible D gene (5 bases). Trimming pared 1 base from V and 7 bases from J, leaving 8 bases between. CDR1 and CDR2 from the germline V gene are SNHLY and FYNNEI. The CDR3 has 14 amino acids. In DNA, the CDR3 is TGTGCCAGCAGTGAAGGGACATCCAATTCACCCCTCCACTTT. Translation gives CASSEGTSNSPLHF. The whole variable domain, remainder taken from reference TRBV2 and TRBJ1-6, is EPEVTQTPSHQVTQMGQEVILRCVPISNHLYFYWYRQILGQKVEFLVSFYNNEISEKSEIFDDQFSVERPDGSNFTLKIRSTKLEDSAMYFCASSEGTSNSPLHFGNGTRLTVT.